This T cell receptor (beta chain) was found in a study of monozygotic twins with inflammatory bowel disease. Study-wide findings and caveats: Heterogeneous immunosuppressive treatment regimens may have introduced variability into patient repertoires.

One entry per CDR3 protein, without DNA, is what TCRdb gives after re-calling the 5' RACE reads. Its table records over 130,000 distinct CDR3 sequences. As regards this clonotype: Antigen unknown.

This receptor was identified in a human donor with ulcerative colitis or Crohn's disease, or a healthy co-twin of an affected twin (not recorded which). The sample comprised blood.

CDR3 sequence: CSARASGQAGQNIQYF. J is TRBJ2-4 and V is TRBV20-1; TCRdb selects TRBD1, and the lack of DNA leaves this call unchecked. Germline CDR1 is DFQATT and CDR2 is SNEGSKA (reference sequence). The CDR3 length is 16 residues.